A single sample is the source of the 9 T cell receptor beta chains below, sequenced in a study of T cells after yellow fever vaccination. In TCRdb, the 5' RACE reads were re-called with MiXCR into one record per CDR3 protein. The profile shows a few hundred thousand distinct CDR3 sequences, roughly 8.7% of them singletons. The starting material was PBMCs, obtained on the day of the first yellow fever vaccination. The receptors here all came from a man younger than 30 who received the YFV17D yellow fever vaccine.

This clonotype has a handful of counts. The chain carries TRBV7-6 and TRBJ2-1; D uncertain. CDR3 length equals 15 residues. The ends were cut back, 5 bases at V and 0 bases at J, with 11 bases in the middle. Germline V gene data show CDR1 as SGHVS and CDR2 as FNYEAQ. The CDR3 DNA is TGTGCCAGCAGCCGACCGCCCAGCTCCTACAATGAGCAGTTCTTC. Protein product: CASSRPPSSYNEQFF.

This clonotype was seen only a few times. This chain joins TRBV10-3 and TRBJ2-2; D unresolved. The germline CDR1 and CDR2 sequences are ENHRY and SYGVKD. Trimming pared 5 bases from V and 0 bases from J, leaving 1 base between. CDR3 length: 12 amino acids. The CDR3 DNA follows: TGTGCCATCAGTTCGAACACCGGGGAGCTGTTTTTT. It is translated as CAISSNTGELFF.

This clonotype appeared a few times. J is TRBJ1-6 and V is TRBV5-6, with unresolved D. The CDR3 spans 15 residues. The V and J ends lost 7 bases and 0 bases respectively, with 11 bases between them. The germline V gene encodes CDR1 SGHDT and CDR2 YYEEEE. CDR3 coding DNA: TGTGCCAGCGTCCTAACAAGCTCCTATAATTCACCCCTCCACTTT. Translated: CASVLTSSYNSPLHF.

J is TRBJ1-2 and V is TRBV7-6; D remains unclear. Between the trimmed V and J ends, which lost 1 base and 2 bases, there was a span of 11 bases. The CDR3 runs to 15 residues. Germline V gene lookup returns CDR1 SGHVS and CDR2 FNYEAQ. The CDR3: CASSLGQAGNYGYTF. DNA for the CDR3: TGTGCCAGCAGCTTAGGGCAGGCCGGCAACTATGGCTACACCTTC.

The rearrangement uses TRBV10-3 and TRBJ2-6, with D hard to call. Germline V gene lookup returns CDR1 ENHRY and CDR2 SYGVKD. Trimming cost V 9 bases and J 4 bases, with 13 bases left between them. This CDR3 region has 14 residues. The CDR3 protein is CAMHGPGGANVLTF. The CDR3 DNA sequence: TGTGCCATGCATGGGCCCGGAGGGGCCAACGTCCTGACTTTC.

Only a few counts were recorded for this clonotype. The chain carries TRBV2 and TRBJ1-4; D is perhaps TRBD1 (6 bases). Deletions cut 2 bases from V and 6 bases from J, with 13 bases between. The length of the CDR3 is 15 residues. Germline CDR1 is SNHLY and CDR2 is FYNNEI. The chain's CDR3 is CASSELGAWDEKLFF. The DNA of the CDR3 is TGTGCCAGCAGTGAATTGGGGGCATGGGATGAAAAACTGTTTTTT.

A few counts support this clonotype. The chain joins TRBV11-2 to TRBJ1-1; 7 bases agree with TRBD1. The CDR3 loop spans 14 amino acids. Per germline, CDR1 SGHAT and CDR2 FQNNGV. The junction had 4 bases not matched to a gene; V was cut back by 5 bases and J by 1 base. The CDR3 DNA follows: TGTGCCAGCAGCCGGGACAGAACGAACACTGAAGCTTTCTTT. This sequence encodes CASSRDRTNTEAFF.

For the CDR3, the DNA is TGCGCCAGCAGTTTTGACCAAAACATTCAGTACTTC. Translating it yields CASSFDQNIQYF. This chain uses TRBV5-1 with TRBJ2-4, with D unclear. V dropped 5 bases and J dropped 5 bases, with 8 bases sitting between them. Germline V gene lookup returns CDR1 SGHRS and CDR2 YFSETQ. The CDR3 runs 12 residues.

This clonotype was counted between two and nine times. This sequence joins TRBV6-1 and TRBJ2-7, with D uncertain. This CDR3 has 14 amino acids. V shed 0 bases and J shed 7 bases, with 13 bases lying between them. The germline V gene has CDR1 MNHNS and CDR2 SASEGT. The CDR3 spells CASSEAHRVGEQYF. The CDR3 DNA reads TGTGCCAGCAGTGAAGCGCATAGGGTGGGGGAGCAGTACTTC.